In its sample, the clone carrying this T cell receptor beta chain was seen many times. The antigen is unknown. The entry originates in a study of early T cells in non-severe SARS-CoV-2 infection. Study in general: Investigators sequenced bulk RNA drawn from unsorted whole blood, and chains remained unpaired.

Whole-study findings and limits: Reliance on VDJdb matching favored anti-spike CD8 responses; private and CD4 specificities were missed.

Germline V CDR1 and CDR2: LGHNT, FRNRAP. V was trimmed by 1 base and J by 2 bases, leaving 21 bases between them. CDR3 length: 18 amino acids. Individually, cDNA molecules had unique molecular identifiers attached to them. TCRdb recomputed calls from the 5' RACE reads with MiXCR, one row per CDR3 protein. The top ten hold over 1.5% of the sample, which has over 50,000 distinct CDR3 sequences, 10% to 11% seen once. The source is an adult who was a healthcare worker with PCR-confirmed SARS-CoV-2 infection or an uninfected control (not recorded which). V and J are TRBV12-5 and TRBJ2-7, with D tentatively TRBD1 (6 bases). The material sequenced was whole blood. This CDR3 is CASGLARGLTHHPYEQYF. The CDR3 DNA is TGTGCTAGTGGTTTGGCCAGGGGTCTAACGCACCACCCCTACGAGCAGTACTTC.